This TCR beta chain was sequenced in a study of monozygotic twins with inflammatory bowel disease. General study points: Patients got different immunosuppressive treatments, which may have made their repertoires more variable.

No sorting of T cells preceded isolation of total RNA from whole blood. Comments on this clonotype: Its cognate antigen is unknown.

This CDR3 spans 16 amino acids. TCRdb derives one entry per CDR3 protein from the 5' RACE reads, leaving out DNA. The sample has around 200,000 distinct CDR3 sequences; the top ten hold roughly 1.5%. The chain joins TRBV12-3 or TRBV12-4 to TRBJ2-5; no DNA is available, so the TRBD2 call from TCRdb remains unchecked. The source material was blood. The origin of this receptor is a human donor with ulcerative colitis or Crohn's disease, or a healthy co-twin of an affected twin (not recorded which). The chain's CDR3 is CASSLSWFGGGETQYF.